This T cell receptor (beta chain) was captured by sequencing in a study of CD8+CD57+ T cells in acquired aplastic anemia. Genomic DNA was employed as the template in profiling TCR beta VDJ and CDR3. TCRdb redid the calling of the reads with MiXCR, one entry per CDR3 protein. Seen here are over 150,000 distinct CDR3 sequences, over 50% observed once, and the top ten hold about an eighth. As to this clonotype: What it recognizes is unknown. This sequence may be a read error, since a much larger clone differs from it by one base.

The CDR3 sequence is 13 residues long. Germline values: CDR1 SGDLS, CDR2 YYNGEE. General observations from the study: Controls did not differ significantly from patients in CD8+ Simpson's diversity. The study identified twenty-nine CD8+ CDR3 sequences shared by patients and controls.

In patients chosen for sequencing, flow cytometry had shown CD8+CD57+ cell expansion. Acquired aplastic anemia of severe grade affected all patients. Sampling of blood occurred while the patients had still received no therapy. The rearrangement joins TRBV9 to TRBJ2-1; D remains unclear. The sample comprised sorted CD4+, CD8+, or CD8+CD57+ T cells (not recorded which) from PBMCs. The receptor was derived from a human donor with aplastic anemia. CDR3 nucleotide sequence: TGTGCCAGCAGCGTAACACAACACAATGAGCAGCTCTTC. Amino acids: CASSVTQHNEQLF.